This T cell receptor (beta chain) was found in a study of blood T cell repertoires in COVID-19. Background on the study: Researchers got acute and convalescent COVID-19 samples from the United States, Italy and Spain. T cells, B-cell-depleted T cells, or PBMCs supplied cDNA or gDNA.

Some clones are missing from TCRdb's copy, which holds only in-frame ones; the method was immunoSEQ multiplex PCR. The sample lists some 16,000 clones, around 82% occurring once. V shed 5 bases and J 7 bases; nucleotides not matched to a gene: 7. CDR1 SNHLY and CDR2 FYNNEI come from the germline V gene. The CDR3 spans 15 residues. Sequenced: peripheral blood. The chain has TRBV2 and TRBJ2-2; TRBD2 matches at 10 bases. The clonotype comes from an elderly man with active COVID-19. The DNA of the CDR3 is TGTGCCAGCAGTAGCCTAGCGGGAGCTGGCGGGGAGCTGTTTTTT. Its protein product is CASSSLAGAGGELFF.